This TCR beta chain emerged from a study of T cell repertoires in cytomegalovirus infection. Study at large: Selection of CMV epitopes for the study included recently identified HLA-C-restricted and well-studied HLA-B-restricted ones. The public TCR beta signatures pointed to both CMV infection and matching HLA type. Study-wide points: HLA-C-restricted, CMV-specific TCR beta clonotypes were dominant ex vivo. Based on cumulative public TCR beta family frequency, carriers of CMV plus the relevant HLA were identified.

Many counts were recorded for this clonotype. The antigen is undetermined. Via MiXCR, TCRdb re-called the reads, giving one row per CDR3 protein. The profile shows 830,000 or so distinct CDR3 sequences, approximately 29% of them singletons. The CDR3 covers 14 residues. Germline values: CDR1 MNHEY, CDR2 SVGEGT. Trimming pared 5 bases from V and 1 base from J, leaving 9 bases between. The source of this sequence is a human donor in good health (CMV status not recorded). Some clones in this sample may be carry-over from other donors' samples. The rearrangement joins TRBV6-2 or TRBV6-3 to TRBJ1-5, with D unresolved. The sequencing used cultured CD8+ T cells from PBMCs, collected from culture after CMV antigen stimulation. DNA of the CDR3: TGTGCCAGCAGTCGGACTCAGAGCAATCAGCCCCAGCATTTT. Amino acids: CASSRTQSNQPQHF.